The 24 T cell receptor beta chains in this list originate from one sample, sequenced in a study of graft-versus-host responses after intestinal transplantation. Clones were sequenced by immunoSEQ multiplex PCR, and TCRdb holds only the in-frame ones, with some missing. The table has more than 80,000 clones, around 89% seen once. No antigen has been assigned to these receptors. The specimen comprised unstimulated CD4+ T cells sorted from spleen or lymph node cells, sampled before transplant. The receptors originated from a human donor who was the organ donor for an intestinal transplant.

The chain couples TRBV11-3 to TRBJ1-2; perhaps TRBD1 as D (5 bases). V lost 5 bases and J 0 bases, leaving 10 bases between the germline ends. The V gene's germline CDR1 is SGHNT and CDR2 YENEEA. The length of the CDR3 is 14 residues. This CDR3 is CASSGARTNYGYTF. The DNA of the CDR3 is TGTGCCAGCAGCGGGGCCAGAACTAACTATGGCTACACCTTC. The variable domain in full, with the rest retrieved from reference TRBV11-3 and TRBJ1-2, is EAGVVQSPRYKIIEKKQPVAFWCNPISGHNTLYWYLQNLGQGPELLIRYENEEAVDDSQLPKDRFSAERLKGVDSTLKIQPAELGDSAVYLCASSGARTNYGYTFGSGTRLTVV.

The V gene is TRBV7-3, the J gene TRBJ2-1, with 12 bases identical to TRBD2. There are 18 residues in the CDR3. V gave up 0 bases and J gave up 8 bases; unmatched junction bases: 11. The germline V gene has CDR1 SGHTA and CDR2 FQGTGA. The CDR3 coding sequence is TGTGCCAGCAGCTTAACGAATCTAGCGGGGGGGAAGAAGGATGAGCAGTTCTTC. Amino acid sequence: CASSLTNLAGGKKDEQFF.

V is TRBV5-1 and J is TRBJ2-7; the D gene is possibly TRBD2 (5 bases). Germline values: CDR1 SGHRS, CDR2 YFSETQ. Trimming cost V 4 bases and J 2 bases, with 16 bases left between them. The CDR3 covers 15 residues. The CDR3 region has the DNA TGCGCCAGCAGCCTAGGCCCCGCCGGGGCCTACGAGCAGTACTTC. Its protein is CASSLGPAGAYEQYF.

CDR3 DNA sequence: TGTGCCAGCAGTTACTCGGACAGCCTGAACACTGAAGCTTTCTTT. Its translation: CASSYSDSLNTEAFF. The chain recombines TRBV6-5 with TRBJ1-1; D is perhaps TRBD1 (6 bases). CDR3 length equals 15 residues. The germline V gene encodes CDR1 MNHEY and CDR2 SVGAGI. V lost 0 bases and J lost 0, with 8 bases in between.

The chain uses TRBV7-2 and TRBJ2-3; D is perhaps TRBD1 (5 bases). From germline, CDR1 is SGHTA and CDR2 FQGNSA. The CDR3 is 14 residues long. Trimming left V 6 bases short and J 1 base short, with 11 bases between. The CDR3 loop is CASRGQGGTDTQYF. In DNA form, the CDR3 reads TGTGCCAGCAGGGGGCAGGGCGGCACAGATACGCAGTATTTT.

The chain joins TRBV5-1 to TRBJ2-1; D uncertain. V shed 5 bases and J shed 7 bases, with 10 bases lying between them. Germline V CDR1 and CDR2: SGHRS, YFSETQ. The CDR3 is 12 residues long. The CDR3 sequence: CASRMEKNEQFF. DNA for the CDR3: TGCGCCAGCAGAATGGAGAAGAATGAGCAGTTCTTC.

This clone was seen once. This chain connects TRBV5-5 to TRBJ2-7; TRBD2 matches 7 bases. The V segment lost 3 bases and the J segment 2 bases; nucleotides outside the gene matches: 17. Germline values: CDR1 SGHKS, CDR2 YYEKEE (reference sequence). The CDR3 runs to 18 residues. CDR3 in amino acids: CASSSTPPGSGAPYEQYF. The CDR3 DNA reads TGTGCCAGCAGCTCTACACCTCCCGGGAGCGGGGCACCCTACGAGCAGTACTTC.

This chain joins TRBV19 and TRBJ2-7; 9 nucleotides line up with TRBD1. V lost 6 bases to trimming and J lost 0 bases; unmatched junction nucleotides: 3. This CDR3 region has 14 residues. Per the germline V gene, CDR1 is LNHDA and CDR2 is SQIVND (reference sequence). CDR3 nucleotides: TGTGCCAGTAGCCGGACAGGGGACTCCTACGAGCAGTACTTC. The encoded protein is CASSRTGDSYEQYF.

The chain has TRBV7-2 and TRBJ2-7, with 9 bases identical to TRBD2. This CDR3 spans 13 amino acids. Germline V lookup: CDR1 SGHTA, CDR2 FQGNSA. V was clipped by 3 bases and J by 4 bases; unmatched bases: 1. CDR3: CASSFSGGYEQYF. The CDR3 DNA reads TGTGCCAGCAGCTTTAGCGGGGGATACGAGCAGTACTTC.

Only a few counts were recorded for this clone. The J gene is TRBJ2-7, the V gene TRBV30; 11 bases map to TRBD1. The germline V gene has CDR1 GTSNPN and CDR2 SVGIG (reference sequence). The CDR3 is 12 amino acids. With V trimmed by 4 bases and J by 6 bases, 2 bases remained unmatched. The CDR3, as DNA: TGTGCCTGGACGGGACAGGGGGGCGAGCAGTACTTC. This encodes CAWTGQGGEQYF.

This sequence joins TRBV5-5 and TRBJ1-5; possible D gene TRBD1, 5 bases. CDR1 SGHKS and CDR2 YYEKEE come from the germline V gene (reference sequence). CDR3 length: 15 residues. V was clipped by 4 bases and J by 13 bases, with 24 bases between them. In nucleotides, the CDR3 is TGTGCCAGCAGCCCCGTGGGGGACTCTGCCGCTGGACAGCATTTT. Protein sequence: CASSPVGDSAAGQHF.

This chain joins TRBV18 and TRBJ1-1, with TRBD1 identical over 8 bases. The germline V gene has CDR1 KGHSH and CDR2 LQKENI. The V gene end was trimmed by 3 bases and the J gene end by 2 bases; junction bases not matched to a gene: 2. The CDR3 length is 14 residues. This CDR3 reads CASSPQGANTEAFF. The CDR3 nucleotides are TGTGCCAGCTCACCGCAGGGGGCCAACACTGAAGCTTTCTTT. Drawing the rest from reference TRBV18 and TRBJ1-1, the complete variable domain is NAGVMQNPRHLVRRRGQEARLRCSPMKGHSHVYWYRQLPEEGLKFMVYLQKENIIDESGMPKERFSAEFPKEGPSILRIQQVVRGDSAAYFCASSPQGANTEAFFGQGTRLTVV.

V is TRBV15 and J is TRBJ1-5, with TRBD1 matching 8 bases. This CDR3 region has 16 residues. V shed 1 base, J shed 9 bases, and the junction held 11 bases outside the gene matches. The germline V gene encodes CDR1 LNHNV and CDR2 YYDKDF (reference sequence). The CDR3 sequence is CATSRGGQALMGPQHF. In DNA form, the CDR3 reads TGTGCCACCAGCAGAGGGGGACAGGCCCTTATGGGGCCCCAGCATTTT.

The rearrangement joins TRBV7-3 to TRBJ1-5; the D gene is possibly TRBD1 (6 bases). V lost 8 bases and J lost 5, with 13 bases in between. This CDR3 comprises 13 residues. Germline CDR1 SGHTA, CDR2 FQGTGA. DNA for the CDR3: TGTGCCAGCGCCCCGGACAGCCATCAGCCCCAGCATTTT. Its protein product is CASAPDSHQPQHF.

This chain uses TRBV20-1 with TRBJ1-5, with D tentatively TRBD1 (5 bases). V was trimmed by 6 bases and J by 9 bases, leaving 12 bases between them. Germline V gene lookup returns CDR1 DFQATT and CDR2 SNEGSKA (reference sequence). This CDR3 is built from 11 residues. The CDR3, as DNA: TGCAGTGCCGGGACCGGGAGGCCCCAGCATTTT. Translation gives CSAGTGRPQHF.

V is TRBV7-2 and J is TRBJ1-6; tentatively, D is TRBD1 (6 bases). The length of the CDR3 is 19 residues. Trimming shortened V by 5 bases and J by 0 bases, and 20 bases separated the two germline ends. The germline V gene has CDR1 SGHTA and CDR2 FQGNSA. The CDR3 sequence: CASSAPLTGSLSYNSPLHF. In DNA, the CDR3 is TGTGCCAGCAGCGCGCCCCTTACAGGGTCCCTCTCCTATAATTCACCCCTCCACTTT.

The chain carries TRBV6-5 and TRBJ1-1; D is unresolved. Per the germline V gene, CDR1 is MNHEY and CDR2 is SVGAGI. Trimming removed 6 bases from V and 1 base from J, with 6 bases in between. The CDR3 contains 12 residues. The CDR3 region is CASRSWNTEAFF. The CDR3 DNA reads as TGTGCCAGCAGATCGTGGAACACTGAAGCTTTCTTT.

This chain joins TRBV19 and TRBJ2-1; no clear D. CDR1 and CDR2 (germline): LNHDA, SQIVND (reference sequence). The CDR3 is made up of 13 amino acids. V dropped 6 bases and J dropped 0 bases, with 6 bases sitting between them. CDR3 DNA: TGTGCCAGTAGCCTGAGCTCCTACAATGAGCAGTTCTTC. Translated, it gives CASSLSSYNEQFF.

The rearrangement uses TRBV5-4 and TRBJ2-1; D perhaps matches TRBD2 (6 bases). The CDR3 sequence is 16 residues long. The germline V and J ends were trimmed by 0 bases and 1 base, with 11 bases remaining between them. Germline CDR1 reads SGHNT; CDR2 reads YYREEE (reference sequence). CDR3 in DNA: TGTGCCAGCAGCTTGGCTAGCGTAAGGTCCTACAATGAGCAGTTCTTC. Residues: CASSLASVRSYNEQFF. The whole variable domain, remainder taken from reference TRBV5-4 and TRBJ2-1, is ETGVTQSPTHLIKTRGQQVTLRCSSQSGHNTVSWYQQALGQGPQFIFQYYREEENGRGNFPPRFSGLQFPNYSSELNVNALELDDSALYLCASSLASVRSYNEQFFGPGTRLTVL.

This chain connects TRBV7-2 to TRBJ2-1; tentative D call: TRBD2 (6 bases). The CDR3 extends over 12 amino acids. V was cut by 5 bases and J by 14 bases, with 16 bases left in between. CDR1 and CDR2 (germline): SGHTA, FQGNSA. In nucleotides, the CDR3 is TGTGCCAGCAGCCCCCAGAGGGAGGATGAGTTCTTC. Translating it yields CASSPQREDEFF.

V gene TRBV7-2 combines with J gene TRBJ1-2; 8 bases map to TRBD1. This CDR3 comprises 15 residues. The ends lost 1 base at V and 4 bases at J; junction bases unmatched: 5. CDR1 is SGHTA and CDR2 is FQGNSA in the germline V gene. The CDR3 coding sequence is TGTGCCAGCAGCTTAGGGGGGACAGGAGGCTATGGCTACACCTTC. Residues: CASSLGGTGGYGYTF.

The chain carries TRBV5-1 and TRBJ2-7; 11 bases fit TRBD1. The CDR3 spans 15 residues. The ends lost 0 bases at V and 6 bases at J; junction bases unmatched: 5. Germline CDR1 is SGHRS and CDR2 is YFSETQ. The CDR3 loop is CASSLAGDRGSEQYF. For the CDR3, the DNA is TGCGCCAGCAGCTTGGCCGGGGACAGGGGGTCCGAGCAGTACTTC.

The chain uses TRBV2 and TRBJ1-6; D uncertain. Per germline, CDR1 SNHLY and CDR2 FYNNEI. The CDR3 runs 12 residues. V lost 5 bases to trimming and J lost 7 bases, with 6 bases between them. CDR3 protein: CASSYTNSPLHF. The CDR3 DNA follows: TGTGCCAGCAGTTACACCAATTCACCCCTCCACTTT.

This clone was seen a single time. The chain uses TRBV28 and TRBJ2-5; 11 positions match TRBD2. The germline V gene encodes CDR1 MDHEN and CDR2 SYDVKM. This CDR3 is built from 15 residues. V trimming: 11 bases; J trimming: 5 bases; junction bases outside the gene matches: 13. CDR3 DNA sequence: TGTGCCGCCAGGCTAGCGGGGGGATTGGGGGAGACCCAGTACTTC. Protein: CAARLAGGLGETQYF.